This T cell receptor (beta chain) was retrieved from a study of CXCR3-negative and CXCR3-positive naive CD8 T cells. The wider study: Cumulative TRB read yield was some 150 million, averaging about 1.5 +/- 0.3 million per library. Study observations and caveats: Relative to CXCR3-negative naive cells, CXCR3-positive naive cells had more hydrophobic TRB CDR3s.

Sorting was done in triplicate for each CD8+ T cell subset (about 320,000 cells each). CD45RO-CCR7+CD27+CD95- expression identified naive CD8+ T cells. Preparation of TRB cDNA libraries relied on 5' RACE carrying UMI labels. Each CDR3 protein gets one entry in TCRdb, which reprocessed the 5' RACE reads and gives no DNA. This repertoire includes about 98,000 distinct CDR3 sequences. Note on this clonotype: Its antigen remains unidentified.

The source of this sequence is a human donor in good health. Some clones in this sample may be carry-over from other donors' samples. The specimen was naive CXCR3+ CD8+ T cells from blood. Subset meaning: CD45RO-CCR7+CD27+CD95- naive CD8+ T cells expressing CXCR3 (TNR3+).

CDR3 in amino acids: CASSQSRSSAKIIQYF. The V gene is TRBV14, the J gene TRBJ2-4. The CDR3 is 16 amino acids. Germline V lookup: CDR1 SGHDN, CDR2 FVKESK.